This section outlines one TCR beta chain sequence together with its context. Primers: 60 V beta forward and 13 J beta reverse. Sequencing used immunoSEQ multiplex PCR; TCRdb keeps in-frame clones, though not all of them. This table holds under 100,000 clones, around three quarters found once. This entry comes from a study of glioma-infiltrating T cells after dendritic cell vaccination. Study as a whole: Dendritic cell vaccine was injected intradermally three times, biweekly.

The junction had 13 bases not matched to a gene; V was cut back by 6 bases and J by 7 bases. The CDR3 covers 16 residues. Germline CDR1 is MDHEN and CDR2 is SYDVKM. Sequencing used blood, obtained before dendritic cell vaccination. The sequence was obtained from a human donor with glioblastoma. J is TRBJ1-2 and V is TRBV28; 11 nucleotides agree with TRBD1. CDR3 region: CASRLPTGQGAFGYTF. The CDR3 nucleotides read TGTGCCAGCAGGCTACCCACCGGACAGGGGGCATTTGGCTACACCTTC.